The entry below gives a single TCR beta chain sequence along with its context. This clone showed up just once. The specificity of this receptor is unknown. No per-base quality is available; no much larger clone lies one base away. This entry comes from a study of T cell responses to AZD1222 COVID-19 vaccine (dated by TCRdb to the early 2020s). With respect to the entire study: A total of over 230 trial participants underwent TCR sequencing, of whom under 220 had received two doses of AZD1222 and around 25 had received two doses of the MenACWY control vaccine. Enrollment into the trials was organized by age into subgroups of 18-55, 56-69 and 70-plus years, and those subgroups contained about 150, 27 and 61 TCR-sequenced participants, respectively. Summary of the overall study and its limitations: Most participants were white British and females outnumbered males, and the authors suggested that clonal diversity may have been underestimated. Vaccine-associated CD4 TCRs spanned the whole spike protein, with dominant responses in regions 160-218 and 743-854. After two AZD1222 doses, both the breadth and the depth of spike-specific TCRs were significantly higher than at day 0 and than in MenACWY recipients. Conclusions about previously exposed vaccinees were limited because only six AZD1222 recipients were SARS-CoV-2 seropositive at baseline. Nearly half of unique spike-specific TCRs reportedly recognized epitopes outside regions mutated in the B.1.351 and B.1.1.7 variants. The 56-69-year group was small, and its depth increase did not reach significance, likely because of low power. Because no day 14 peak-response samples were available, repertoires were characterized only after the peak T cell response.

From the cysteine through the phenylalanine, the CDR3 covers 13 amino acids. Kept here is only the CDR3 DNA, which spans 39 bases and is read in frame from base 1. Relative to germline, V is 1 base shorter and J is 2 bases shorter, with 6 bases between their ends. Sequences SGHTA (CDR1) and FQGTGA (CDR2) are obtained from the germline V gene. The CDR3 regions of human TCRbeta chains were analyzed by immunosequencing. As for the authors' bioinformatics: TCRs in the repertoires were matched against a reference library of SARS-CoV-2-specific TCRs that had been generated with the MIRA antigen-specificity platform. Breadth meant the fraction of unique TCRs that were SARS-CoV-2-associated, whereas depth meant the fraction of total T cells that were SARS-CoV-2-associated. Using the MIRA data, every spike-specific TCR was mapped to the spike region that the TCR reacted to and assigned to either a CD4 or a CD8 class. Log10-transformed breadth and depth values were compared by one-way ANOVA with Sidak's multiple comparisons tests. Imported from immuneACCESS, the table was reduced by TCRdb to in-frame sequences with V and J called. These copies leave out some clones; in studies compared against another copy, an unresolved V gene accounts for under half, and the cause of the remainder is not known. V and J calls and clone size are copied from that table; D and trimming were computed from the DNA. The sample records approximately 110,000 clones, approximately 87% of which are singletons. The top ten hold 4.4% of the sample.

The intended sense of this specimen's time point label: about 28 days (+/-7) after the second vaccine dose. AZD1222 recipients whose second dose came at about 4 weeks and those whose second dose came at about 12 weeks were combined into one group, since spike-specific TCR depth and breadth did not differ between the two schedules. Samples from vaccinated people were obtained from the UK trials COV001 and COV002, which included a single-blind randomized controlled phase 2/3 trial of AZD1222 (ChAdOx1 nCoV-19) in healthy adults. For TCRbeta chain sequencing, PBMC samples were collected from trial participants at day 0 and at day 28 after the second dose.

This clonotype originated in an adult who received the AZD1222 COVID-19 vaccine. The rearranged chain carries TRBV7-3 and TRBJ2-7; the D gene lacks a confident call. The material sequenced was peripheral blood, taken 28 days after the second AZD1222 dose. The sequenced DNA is TGTGCCAGCAGCTTAAACAGTCCCTACGAGCAGTACTTC. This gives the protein CASSLNSPYEQYF.